This T cell receptor beta chain was recorded in a study of blood T cell repertoires in COVID-19. The table came from immunoSEQ multiplex PCR; TCRdb's copy has only in-frame clones and leaves some out. This sample has 140,000 to 150,000 clones, with around four fifths found just once. This TCR was recovered from a middle-aged woman who had recovered from COVID-19. Source material: PBMCs or T cells enriched from blood (not recorded which).

CDR3 amino acids: CASSIVRGRFADTQYF. For the CDR3, the DNA is TGTGCCAGTAGTATAGTAAGGGGGCGTTTCGCAGATACGCAGTATTTT. The chain has TRBV19 and TRBJ2-3, with 7 bases that match TRBD1. The ends lost 1 base at V and 4 bases at J; junction bases unmatched: 8. CDR1 LNHDA and CDR2 SQIVND come from the germline V gene (reference sequence). The CDR3 runs 16 residues.